This TCR beta chain was sequenced for a study of CD8+ T cells in alopecia areata. Study-wide background: Scalp area affected, as a percentage, set the severity score of treated patients. General study results and limits: On tofacitinib, scalp clonality and expanded CD8+ clones among top 100 fell significantly. Many expanded lesional clones persisted during tofacitinib (in both scalp and blood).

The treatment denotes: oral pan-JAK inhibitor, 5-10 mg twice daily. Individuals with alopecia areata gave both lesional scalp punch biopsies and peripheral blood for collection. Concerning this clone: Antigen specificity is unknown.

CDR3 size: 16 residues. V dropped 0 bases and J dropped 4 bases, with 19 bases sitting between them. Looked up from germline, CDR1 is GTSNPN and CDR2 is SVGIG (reference sequence). RNA extraction and reverse transcription yielded cDNA as sequencing template. The repertoire was sequenced with immunoSEQ multiplex PCR; TCRdb's copy has only in-frame clones and lacks some. The sample lists more than 130,000 clones, around 82% seen once, with roughly 25% in the top ten. The gene calls are TRBV30 and TRBJ2-7; no clear D. The sequence was obtained from a human donor with alopecia areata. The specimen comprised CD8+ T cells sorted from blood, sampled at week 4, from a patient treated with tofacitinib. DNA of the CDR3: TGTGCCTGGAGTGTACAACTTAGGACCTCTGCGTACGAGCAGTACTTC. It yields the protein CAWSVQLRTSAYEQYF.